These 21 T cell receptor beta chains came from one sample sequenced in a study of regulatory and conventional T cells in RAG deficiency. Method: immunoSEQ multiplex PCR; TCRdb's copy keeps in-frame clones and lacks some. This table holds around 30,000 clones, approximately 90% found once. These data were also filed under a second study, of regulatory T cells. According to that study: Primers: 52 TRBV forward and 13 TRBJ reverse.

What was sequenced was CD8+ T cells sorted from blood. The source is a human donor in good health.

The CDR3 is CASSLGAASPLHF. The CDR3 DNA reads as TGTGCCAGCAGTTTAGGGGCAGCCTCACCCCTCCACTTT. The V and J genes are TRBV27 and TRBJ1-6; a possible D gene is TRBD1 (5 bases). CDR1 and CDR2 (germline): MNHEY, SMNVEV (reference sequence). This CDR3 has 13 residues. Trimming removed 2 bases at V and 10 bases at J, with 9 bases between.

The chain couples TRBV2 to TRBJ1-1; unclear D gene. The V end was cut by 3 bases, the J end by 4 bases, with 9 bases between. Germline V CDR1 and CDR2: SNHLY, FYNNEI. The CDR3 is made up of 13 amino acids. The CDR3 region is CASSELFSTEAFF. In nucleotides, the CDR3 is TGTGCCAGCAGTGAGCTGTTCAGCACTGAAGCTTTCTTT. The entire variable domain, with the rest obtained from reference TRBV2 and TRBJ1-1, is as follows: EPEVTQTPSHQVTQMGQEVILRCVPISNHLYFYWYRQILGQKVEFLVSFYNNEISEKSEIFDDQFSVERPDGSNFTLKIRSTKLEDSAMYFCASSELFSTEAFFGQGTRLTVV.

V is TRBV6-5 and J is TRBJ2-2, with D perhaps TRBD1 or TRBD2 (5 bases each). The CDR3 has 14 residues. CDR1 and CDR2 (germline): MNHEY, SVGAGI. V dropped 7 bases and J dropped 7 bases, with 16 bases sitting between them. The CDR3 coding sequence is TGTGCCAGCACACCGGGACCCAGCAACGGGGAGCTGTTTTTT. Translated, it gives CASTPGPSNGELFF.

V and J are TRBV29-1 and TRBJ2-1; weak D call: TRBD2 (5 bases). V was pared by 5 bases and J by 5 bases, with 16 bases between. CDR1 is SQVTM, CDR2 ANQGSEA, per germline. CDR3 size: 14 residues. CDR3 sequence: CSVRGPTKDNEQFF. The CDR3 nucleotides are TGCAGCGTTCGAGGGCCCACCAAGGACAATGAGCAGTTCTTC.

The V call is TRBV28, the J call TRBJ2-2; D is possibly TRBD2 (5 bases). Germline V gives CDR1 MDHEN, CDR2 SYDVKM. This CDR3 region has 15 residues. Trimming stripped 6 bases from V and 6 bases from J, with 17 bases between. DNA of the CDR3: TGTGCCAGCAGCTGGGGATCGGCGGGTCCCGGGGAGCTGTTTTTT. Translated, it gives CASSWGSAGPGELFF.

The genes are TRBV11-3 and TRBJ2-7, with D possibly being TRBD1 (7 bases). Between the trimmed V and J ends, which lost 1 base and 3 bases, there was a span of 16 bases. CDR1 is SGHNT and CDR2 is YENEEA in the germline V gene. The CDR3 runs 16 residues. CDR3 coding DNA: TGTGCCAGCAGCTTAGCGGGGGACAGCGAATTCTACGAGCAGTACTTC. Translation: CASSLAGDSEFYEQYF. The full variable domain, with the rest looked up from reference TRBV11-3 and TRBJ2-7, is EAGVVQSPRYKIIEKKQPVAFWCNPISGHNTLYWYLQNLGQGPELLIRYENEEAVDDSQLPKDRFSAERLKGVDSTLKIQPAELGDSAVYLCASSLAGDSEFYEQYFGPGTRLTVT.

The rearrangement uses TRBV7-2 and TRBJ1-3; no definite D call. The CDR3 runs 12 residues. V was cut by 5 bases and J by 9 bases, with 11 bases left in between. Germline lookup yields CDR1 SGHTA and CDR2 FQGNSA. The CDR3 bases are TGTGCCAGCAGCACGCCAGGAGGCACCATATATTTT. This translates into CASSTPGGTIYF.

This clone appeared a single time. The chain is built from TRBV9 and TRBJ1-4, with D possibly matching TRBD1 (5 bases). Trimming shortened V by 2 bases and J by 6 bases, and 11 bases separated the two germline ends. CDR1 and CDR2 from the germline V gene are SGDLS and YYNGEE. The CDR3 spans 14 residues. The chain's CDR3 is CASSVGREYEKLFF. Written as DNA, the CDR3 is TGTGCCAGCAGCGTGGGCAGGGAGTATGAAAAACTGTTTTTT.

The rearrangement uses TRBV6-1 and TRBJ2-3; unclear D gene. CDR3 length equals 15 residues. V dropped 2 bases and J dropped 1 base, with 10 bases sitting between them. Germline V CDR1 and CDR2: MNHNS, SASEGT. The CDR3 loop reads CASSELVRGTDTQYF. CDR3 nucleotide sequence: TGTGCCAGCAGTGAACTCGTTAGAGGCACAGATACGCAGTATTTT.

In its sample, this clone was seen once. The chain joins TRBV7-3 to TRBJ2-2; no firm D call. The CDR3 length is 13 residues. Trimming pared 2 bases from V and 7 bases from J, leaving 8 bases between. Per the germline V gene, CDR1 is SGHTA and CDR2 is FQGTGA. DNA of the CDR3: TGTGCCAGCAGCTTAGGGCTGGGCGGGGAGCTGTTTTTT. Its protein is CASSLGLGGELFF.

The genes are TRBV6-1 and TRBJ2-7, with TRBD2 identical over 7 bases. Germline V gene lookup returns CDR1 MNHNS and CDR2 SASEGT. The V gene end was trimmed by 7 bases and the J gene end by 10 bases; junction bases not matched to a gene: 7. CDR3 length equals 11 residues. The CDR3 is CASTRGRGQYF. The CDR3 region has the DNA TGTGCCAGCACCCGGGGGAGGGGCCAGTACTTC.

This clone was picked up one time. A junction end diverges from the germline sequence, so it may reflect a read error. The chain carries TRBV18 and TRBJ1-1, with TRBD1 matching 9 bases. Germline V gene sequence: CDR1 KGHSH, CDR2 LQKENI. This CDR3 spans 14 amino acids. In nucleotides, the CDR3 is TGTGCCAGCCCAGGGAGGGACAGGGCGTCGGAGGAAGAATTT. Its protein is CASPGRDRASEEEF. The complete variable domain, with remaining parts taken from reference TRBV18 and TRBJ1-1, reads NAGVMQNPRHLVRRRGQEARLRCSPMKGHSHVYWYRQLPEEGLKFMVYLQKENIIDESGMPKERFSAEFPKEGPSILRIQQVVRGDSAAYFCASPGRDRASEEEFGQGTRLTVV.

The chain combines TRBV4-1 with TRBJ1-1, with a possible D match to TRBD1 (6 bases). Germline lookup yields CDR1 MGHRA and CDR2 YSYEKL. V was clipped by 0 bases and J by 0 bases, with 8 bases between them. CDR3 size: 15 residues. CDR3 nucleotide sequence: TGCGCCAGCAGCCAAGAGGACAGAATGAACACTGAAGCTTTCTTT. Its translation: CASSQEDRMNTEAFF.

J is TRBJ2-7 and V is TRBV11-2; 8 bases are a match to TRBD2. The CDR3 has 14 residues. The ends lost 5 bases at V and 2 bases at J; junction bases unmatched: 5. Germline V gives CDR1 SGHAT, CDR2 FQNNGV. The CDR3 DNA is TGTGCCAGCAGCCTAGGAGCGGGAGCCTACGAGCAGTACTTC. Amino acids: CASSLGAGAYEQYF.

The gene calls are TRBV25-1 and TRBJ2-7; D uncertain. The V end lost 0 bases, the J end lost 1 base, and 7 bases lay between the germline ends. The V gene's germline CDR1 is MGHDK and CDR2 SYGVNS. This CDR3 has 14 amino acids. As DNA, the CDR3 is TGTGCCAGCAGTGAATATAGCTCTTCCTACGAGCAGTACTTC. This gives the protein CASSEYSSSYEQYF.

CDR3 residues: CASSLVGQGAGSPLHF. The CDR3 DNA sequence: TGTGCCAGCAGCTTAGTGGGACAGGGGGCGGGTTCACCCCTCCACTTT. J is TRBJ1-6 and V is TRBV7-9; 12 bases agree with TRBD1. V lost 1 base, J lost 9 bases, and 4 bases stayed unmatched. The CDR3 covers 16 residues. Germline CDR1 SEHNR, CDR2 FQNEAQ (reference sequence).

The chain has TRBV5-1 and TRBJ2-1; no clear D. V was trimmed by 0 bases and J by 6 bases, leaving 4 bases between them. The CDR3 has 12 residues. Germline CDR1 SGHRS, CDR2 YFSETQ. The DNA of the CDR3 is TGCGCCAGCAGCTTGGTGGCCAATGAGCAGTTCTTC. It yields the protein CASSLVANEQFF.

The chain employs TRBV5-4 and TRBJ1-1, with TRBD1 matching over 8 bases. The V gene end was trimmed by 0 bases and the J gene end by 3 bases; junction bases not matched to a gene: 7. CDR3 size: 16 residues. Per germline, CDR1 SGHNT and CDR2 YYREEE (reference sequence). The CDR3 coding sequence is TGTGCCAGCAGCTTGGGGACAGGGCCGCTGGACACTGAAGCTTTCTTT. It codes for CASSLGTGPLDTEAFF.

This sequence joins TRBV28 and TRBJ1-1, with 7 nucleotides matching TRBD1. With V trimmed by 6 bases and J by 0 bases, 1 base remained unmatched. From germline, CDR1 is MDHEN and CDR2 SYDVKM. The CDR3 length is 13 residues. This CDR3 reads CASSDRVNTEAFF. DNA for the CDR3: TGTGCCAGCAGCGACAGGGTGAACACTGAAGCTTTCTTT.

Concerning this clone: At one boundary the junction diverges from the germline segment, which might be a read error. The chain couples TRBV27 to TRBJ2-2; D may be TRBD1 (6 bases). The CDR3 covers 13 residues. Germline V gene data show CDR1 as MNHEY and CDR2 as SMNVEV (reference sequence). Here the CDR3 reads CASSRRDTGELVF. The DNA for the CDR3 is TGTGCCAGCAGTCGCAGGGACACCGGGGAGCTGGTTTTT.

This chain joins TRBV5-6 and TRBJ2-3; D uncertain. The V gene lost 3 bases and the J gene lost 2 bases, with 13 bases spanning the gap. This CDR3 region has 15 residues. The germline V gene encodes CDR1 SGHDT and CDR2 YYEEEE. The CDR3 coding sequence is TGTGCCAGCAGCTCCCTCGGGTACGACACAGATACGCAGTATTTT. It codes for CASSSLGYDTDTQYF.